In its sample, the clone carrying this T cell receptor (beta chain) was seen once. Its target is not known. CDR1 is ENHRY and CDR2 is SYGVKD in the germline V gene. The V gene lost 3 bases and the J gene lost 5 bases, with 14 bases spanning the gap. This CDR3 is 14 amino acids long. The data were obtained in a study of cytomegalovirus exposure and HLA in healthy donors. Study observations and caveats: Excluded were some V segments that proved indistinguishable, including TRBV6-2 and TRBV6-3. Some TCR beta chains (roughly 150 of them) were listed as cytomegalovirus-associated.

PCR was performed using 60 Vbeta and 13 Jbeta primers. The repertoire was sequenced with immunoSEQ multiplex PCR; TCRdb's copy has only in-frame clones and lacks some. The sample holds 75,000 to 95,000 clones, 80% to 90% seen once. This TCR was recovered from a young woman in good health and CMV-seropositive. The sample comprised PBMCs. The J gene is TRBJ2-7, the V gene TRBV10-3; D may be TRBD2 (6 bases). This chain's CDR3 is CAISDKIREHEQYF. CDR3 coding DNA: TGTGCCATCAGTGATAAAATCCGGGAGCACGAGCAGTACTTC.